The entry below gives a single T cell receptor (beta chain) sequence along with its context. No cognate antigen has been identified for it. Per-base qualities were not stored, and no clone one base away is much larger. The data originate from a study of CD8+ T cells in alopecia areata (dated by TCRdb to 2016 to 2019). About the investigation overall: Treated patients were enrolled in an open-label pilot trial of oral tofacitinib, 5 to 10 mg twice daily, for moderate-to-severe alopecia areata. Tofacitinib-treated patients had biopsies at baseline and at 4 and 24 weeks of treatment, with a later scalp biopsy in several patients. Human TCRbeta sequencing covered scalp tissue and sorted CD4+ and CD8+ peripheral blood T cells from patchy and totalis/universalis alopecia areata patients and healthy controls. Amplification of TCRbeta CDR3 regions was done by immunoSEQ multiplex PCR using 35 Vbeta forward primers and 13 Jbeta reverse primers. Clonality in the scalp was compared among normal scalp (n=4), patchy alopecia areata scalp (n=8), and alopecia totalis/universalis scalp (n=8). To study T cell clonal expansion in alopecia areata, the researchers applied high-throughput TCRbeta sequencing to both the C3H/HeJ mouse model and human patients. The RNA source kit depended on sample type: the PAXgene miRNA kit for fixed scalp, the miRNeasy kit for PBMCs, and the RNeasy kit for mouse skin. Patients stayed on tofacitinib for 6 to 18 months and then had 6 months of follow-up off drug so that delayed response and recurrence could be assessed.

Study-wide conclusions, independent of this receptor: Shared TCR sequences between patients were less evident than in mice, which may be partly attributable to HLA diversity in the patient population. Unlike mouse skin, where gammadelta T cells dominate, normal human skin contains resident alphabeta T cells that get sequenced too, which complicates analysis of the scalp TCR repertoire. Compared with normal scalp, lesional scalp had higher clonality and more expanded CD8+ clones, particularly in alopecia totalis/universalis, a pattern that suggests antigenic drive.

Receptor amplification or capture employed the immunoSEQ multiplex PCR assay. To provide template for TCR sequencing, every sample had RNA extracted and reverse transcribed into cDNA. SuperScript III was used for first-strand cDNA synthesis, primed with a 2:1 mix of oligo-dT and random hexamers. A synthetic immune receptor repertoire was used to assess amplification bias, and residual bias was removed computationally. From the authors' description of their analysis: After raw reads were preprocessed to remove errors, the CDR3 was defined following IMGT conventions as running from the conserved cysteine to phenylalanine. To get clonality, Shannon entropy was normalized by log2 of the number of productive unique TCRs and the result was subtracted from 1. Whether each scalp clone was CD4 or CD8 was inferred by checking scalp TCRbeta sequences against the CD4 and CD8 repertoires from sorted blood. TCRdb's version of the immuneACCESS table is confined to in-frame rearrangements and falls short of the full clone set. An unresolved V gene accounts for under half of the shortfall where checked; the remainder is of unknown origin. The V and J calls and the clone size are those of that table, but D and trimming were determined from the DNA. The table for this sample lists 150,000 or so clones; 40% to 60% of them were counted only once. The top ten hold just under 20% of the sample.

This specimen's time point label, per the study, means: baseline before oral tofacitinib. Lesional scalp punch biopsies and peripheral blood were collected from alopecia areata patients. After PBMCs were isolated by density centrifugation and stained for CD3, CD4 and CD8, a FACSAria was used to sort CD4+ and CD8+ T cells. The source of this sequence is a human donor with alopecia areata. Sample: CD8+ T cells sorted from blood, taken at week 0.

The CDR3 here reads CASSEEGAVIYEQYF. In nucleotides, the sequence is TGTGCCAGCAGTGAAGAGGGGGCAGTTATCTACGAGCAGTACTTC. Rearrangement joined TRBV25-1 to TRBJ2-7; 7 nucleotides in the junction match TRBD1. The V end gives up 2 bases and the J end 3 bases, leaving 7 bases in the junction not matched to a gene. CDR1 MGHDK and CDR2 SYGVNS are derived from the germline V gene. The CDR3 runs 15 amino acids, cysteine and phenylalanine included. The retained sequence is limited to the CDR3, 45 bases, with the frame set at the first base.